This TCR beta chain was identified in a study of monozygotic twins with inflammatory bowel disease. General observations from the study: No difference was seen in repertoire similarity between concordant and discordant twins, possibly from limited power.

On this clonotype: The antigen remains unidentified.

From the 5' RACE reads, TCRdb lists one entry per CDR3 protein and no DNA. This sample's table reports more than 300,000 distinct CDR3 sequences. Sequencing was done on a sample of blood. The receptor was isolated from a human donor with ulcerative colitis or Crohn's disease, or a healthy co-twin of an affected twin (not recorded which).

The CDR3 region is CASSPPGTGVGNEQFF. The chain joins TRBV18 to TRBJ2-1; no DNA is available, so the TRBD1 call from TCRdb remains unchecked. The CDR3 totals 16 residues. The germline gives CDR1 KGHSH, CDR2 LQKENI.